The rows below give T cell receptor beta chains drawn from one sample of a study of a mutant IDH1 vaccine in newly diagnosed glioma. Generated by immunoSEQ multiplex PCR, the TCRdb table keeps only in-frame clones and is missing some. The top ten hold over 6.5% of the sample, which has just under 95,000 clones, just under 80% seen once. Sequenced here: PBMCs, sampled from a glioma patient treated with radiotherapy, temozolomide or both. These receptors originate from a man in his forties with glioma. Both conserved end residues are part of each CDR3. A D gene is named only where the DNA matches it firmly. A clone size is listed for some rows: how often the clone was seen (once, few, many), or a class if it is expanded.

v_gene: TRBV14; j_gene: TRBJ1-6; d_gene: NA; abundance: NA; CDR3nt: TGTGCCAGCAGCCAAGTGAGGGGTCTGGATAATTCACCCCTCCACTTT; CDR3aa: CASSQVRGLDNSPLHF
v_gene: TRBV6-5; j_gene: TRBJ1-1; d_gene: TRBD1; abundance: NA; CDR3nt: TGTGCCACCCGGACAGGGGCCGGGGGTACTGAAGCTTTCTTT; CDR3aa: CATRTGAGGTEAFF
v_gene: TRBV20-1; j_gene: TRBJ2-6; d_gene: NA; abundance: NA; CDR3nt: TGCAGTGCTCGAGAGAACGGCCGGGGGCTGTTC; CDR3aa: CSARENGRGLF
v_gene: TRBV7-2; j_gene: TRBJ2-1; d_gene: NA; abundance: NA; CDR3nt: TGTGCCAGCAGCTTAGCCGGCCCCGGAGAGCAGTTCTTC; CDR3aa: CASSLAGPGEQFF
v_gene: TRBV5-4; j_gene: TRBJ2-1; d_gene: NA; abundance: NA; CDR3nt: TGTGCCAGCAGCTTGTCGGCGATCTCCTACAATGAGCAGTTCTTC; CDR3aa: CASSLSAISYNEQFF
v_gene: TRBV5-1; j_gene: TRBJ1-1; d_gene: NA; abundance: NA; CDR3nt: TGCGCCAGCAGGGGGGGACTGAACACTGAAGCTTTCTTT; CDR3aa: CASRGGLNTEAFF
v_gene: TRBV7-2; j_gene: TRBJ2-2; d_gene: TRBD1; abundance: NA; CDR3nt: TGTGCCAGCAGCTTATGGGACAGCTTAACCGGGGAGCTGTTTTTT; CDR3aa: CASSLWDSLTGELFF
v_gene: TRBV9; j_gene: TRBJ2-7; d_gene: TRBD2; abundance: NA; CDR3nt: TGTGCCAGCAGCTTAGCGGGAGGGTACGAGCAGTACTTC; CDR3aa: CASSLAGGYEQYF
v_gene: TRBV5-1; j_gene: TRBJ2-7; d_gene: NA; abundance: NA; CDR3nt: TGCGCCAGCAGAGGCGGGCTGGTTGAGCAGTACTTC; CDR3aa: CASRGGLVEQYF
v_gene: TRBV6-5; j_gene: TRBJ1-5; d_gene: TRBD1; abundance: few; CDR3nt: TGTGCCAGCAGTTCGGGACAGGGAGGTGGTCAGCCCCAGCATTTT; CDR3aa: CASSSGQGGGQPQHF
v_gene: TRBV29-1; j_gene: TRBJ1-2; d_gene: NA; abundance: NA; CDR3nt: TGCAGCGTTTGGGGGGGGGAGCCTGGCTACACCTTC; CDR3aa: CSVWGGEPGYTF
v_gene: TRBV6-5; j_gene: TRBJ1-2; d_gene: NA; abundance: once; CDR3nt: TGTGCCAGCAGGCAGGACGGCCACTATGGCTACACCTTC; CDR3aa: CASRQDGHYGYTF
v_gene: TRBV7-3; j_gene: TRBJ2-7; d_gene: TRBD1; abundance: NA; CDR3nt: TGTGCCAGCAGCTTCAAGGACAGGGACGAGCAGTACTTC; CDR3aa: CASSFKDRDEQYF
v_gene: TRBV6-6; j_gene: TRBJ1-1; d_gene: NA; abundance: NA; CDR3nt: TGTGCCAGCGGCCGGAAGGGGGACACTGAAGCTTTCTTT; CDR3aa: CASGRKGDTEAFF
v_gene: TRBV27; j_gene: TRBJ2-7; d_gene: TRBD1; abundance: NA; CDR3nt: TGTGCCAGCAGGGGGGACAGGTCGACCTACGAGCAGTACTTC; CDR3aa: CASRGDRSTYEQYF
v_gene: TRBV11-1; j_gene: TRBJ2-7; d_gene: NA; abundance: NA; CDR3nt: TGTGCCAGCAGCTCCCAAGGGGGGCCCTACGAGCAGTACTTC; CDR3aa: CASSSQGGPYEQYF
v_gene: TRBV19; j_gene: TRBJ1-1; d_gene: NA; abundance: few; CDR3nt: TGTGCCAGTAGTACACTTACAGAGAACACTGAAGCTTTCTTT; CDR3aa: CASSTLTENTEAFF
v_gene: TRBV25-1; j_gene: TRBJ2-1; d_gene: NA; abundance: NA; CDR3nt: TGTGCCAGCAGCCCGGTGGGAAATGAGCAGTTCTTC; CDR3aa: CASSPVGNEQFF
v_gene: TRBV5-1; j_gene: TRBJ1-1; d_gene: NA; abundance: NA; CDR3nt: TGCGCCAGCAGCTTTGGTGGTAACACTGAAGCTTTCTTT; CDR3aa: CASSFGGNTEAFF
v_gene: TRBV30; j_gene: TRBJ1-6; d_gene: NA; abundance: NA; CDR3nt: TGTGCCTGGAGTTCAGGATCCAGTTCACCCCTCCACTTT; CDR3aa: CAWSSGSSSPLHF
v_gene: TRBV7-2; j_gene: TRBJ2-1; d_gene: TRBD2; abundance: NA; CDR3nt: TGTGCCAGCATTTTCCCCAGCGGGAGACGAAATGAGCAGTTCTTC; CDR3aa: CASIFPSGRRNEQFF
v_gene: TRBV7-2; j_gene: TRBJ2-5; d_gene: NA; abundance: NA; CDR3nt: TGTGCCAGCAGCTTAGCCAGGGTTGAGACCCAGTACTTC; CDR3aa: CASSLARVETQYF
v_gene: TRBV27; j_gene: TRBJ2-2; d_gene: NA; abundance: NA; CDR3nt: TGTGCCAGCAGTTTATTTTACGACTGGAGCACCGGGGAGCTGTTTTTT; CDR3aa: CASSLFYDWSTGELFF
v_gene: TRBV30; j_gene: TRBJ1-1; d_gene: NA; abundance: NA; CDR3nt: TGTGCCTGGAGAGCCGATGACACTGAAGCTTTCTTT; CDR3aa: CAWRADDTEAFF
v_gene: TRBV5-6; j_gene: TRBJ2-5; d_gene: TRBD2; abundance: NA; CDR3nt: TGTGCCAGCAGCTTGGAGGCTAGCGGGAGGGCGGGAGAGACCCAGTACTTC; CDR3aa: CASSLEASGRAGETQYF
v_gene: TRBV7-9; j_gene: TRBJ2-7; d_gene: TRBD1; abundance: NA; CDR3nt: TGTGCCAGCAGCGAGACAGGGAACTACGAGCAGTACTTC; CDR3aa: CASSETGNYEQYF
v_gene: TRBV6-1; j_gene: TRBJ2-1; d_gene: NA; abundance: NA; CDR3nt: TGTGCCAGCAGTGAAGGGGGGGATTACAATGAGCAGTTCTTC; CDR3aa: CASSEGGDYNEQFF
v_gene: TRBV5-4; j_gene: TRBJ1-4; d_gene: NA; abundance: few; CDR3nt: TGTGCCAGCAGCTTGGCAGTGAATGAAAAACTGTTTTTT; CDR3aa: CASSLAVNEKLFF
v_gene: TRBV13; j_gene: TRBJ2-7; d_gene: TRBD2; abundance: once; CDR3nt: TGTGCCAGCAGCTTCCCGGGCGGGGGTAAAGGAGACGAGCAGTACTTC; CDR3aa: CASSFPGGGKGDEQYF
v_gene: TRBV10-3; j_gene: TRBJ2-5; d_gene: NA; abundance: NA; CDR3nt: TGTGCCATCAGAGGCCGCCAAGAGACCCAGTACTTC; CDR3aa: CAIRGRQETQYF
v_gene: TRBV7-2; j_gene: TRBJ2-3; d_gene: TRBD2; abundance: once; CDR3nt: TGTGCCAGCACCTATCGGGGGGGCCAAGATACGCAGTATTTT; CDR3aa: CASTYRGGQDTQYF
v_gene: TRBV27; j_gene: TRBJ2-1; d_gene: NA; abundance: NA; CDR3nt: TGTGCCAGCAGTTTATCCCTCGGGACTCACAATGAGCAGTTCTTC; CDR3aa: CASSLSLGTHNEQFF
v_gene: TRBV19; j_gene: TRBJ2-2; d_gene: NA; abundance: NA; CDR3nt: TGTGCCAGTAATTTCGGCCAAAACACCGGGGAGCTGTTTTTT; CDR3aa: CASNFGQNTGELFF
v_gene: TRBV30; j_gene: TRBJ2-7; d_gene: TRBD2; abundance: NA; CDR3nt: TGTGCCTGGAGTGCGGGGGGGCCGTTTAACGAGCAGTACTTC; CDR3aa: CAWSAGGPFNEQYF
v_gene: TRBV7-2; j_gene: TRBJ1-2; d_gene: NA; abundance: NA; CDR3nt: TGTGCCAGCAGCTCGGGACCTGTGGCCCTCTATGGCTACACCTTC; CDR3aa: CASSSGPVALYGYTF
v_gene: TRBV4-3; j_gene: TRBJ2-7; d_gene: TRBD1; abundance: NA; CDR3nt: TGCGCCAGCAGCCAAGACCACCGGGACAGTATCTACGAGCAGTACTTC; CDR3aa: CASSQDHRDSIYEQYF
v_gene: TRBV4-1; j_gene: TRBJ2-3; d_gene: NA; abundance: NA; CDR3nt: TGCGCCAGCAGCCAAGGGGCAGGGATGGGCACAGATACGCAGTATTTT; CDR3aa: CASSQGAGMGTDTQYF
v_gene: TRBV4-3; j_gene: TRBJ2-1; d_gene: TRBD2; abundance: NA; CDR3nt: TGCGCCAGCAGCCAATATCGGTCAACTAGCGGGGGGGCCAATGAGCAGTTCTTC; CDR3aa: CASSQYRSTSGGANEQFF
v_gene: TRBV4-3; j_gene: TRBJ2-7; d_gene: TRBD2; abundance: NA; CDR3nt: TGCGCCAGCAGCCAACGGTCCGGGGGGTCAAGCGAGCAGTACTTC; CDR3aa: CASSQRSGGSSEQYF
v_gene: TRBV18; j_gene: TRBJ2-5; d_gene: NA; abundance: NA; CDR3nt: TGTGCCAGCTCACCACCTATAGGACAAGAGACCCAGTACTTC; CDR3aa: CASSPPIGQETQYF
v_gene: TRBV6-5; j_gene: TRBJ2-2; d_gene: NA; abundance: NA; CDR3nt: TGTGCCAGCAGTTACTCTCGCGGGGAGCTGTTTTTT; CDR3aa: CASSYSRGELFF
v_gene: TRBV15; j_gene: TRBJ1-2; d_gene: NA; abundance: few; CDR3nt: TGTGCCACCAGCTACAATCCTAACTATGGCTACACCTTC; CDR3aa: CATSYNPNYGYTF
v_gene: TRBV2; j_gene: TRBJ1-1; d_gene: NA; abundance: NA; CDR3nt: TGTGCCAGCAGACTGGGATTAACTACGGAAGCTTTCTTT; CDR3aa: CASRLGLTTEAFF
v_gene: TRBV29-1; j_gene: TRBJ1-6; d_gene: NA; abundance: NA; CDR3nt: TGCAGCGTCCGGACCCGGGGTAATTCACCCCTCCACTTT; CDR3aa: CSVRTRGNSPLHF
v_gene: TRBV10-3; j_gene: TRBJ1-2; d_gene: TRBD1; abundance: NA; CDR3nt: TGTGCCACCGAGGACAGGGTTAACCAATATGGCTACACCTTC; CDR3aa: CATEDRVNQYGYTF
v_gene: TRBV5-1; j_gene: TRBJ2-7; d_gene: TRBD2; abundance: NA; CDR3nt: TGCGCCAGCAGCAGGTCTTTGGGAGCGGGAGGATCTCACGAGCAGTACTTC; CDR3aa: CASSRSLGAGGSHEQYF
v_gene: TRBV11-1; j_gene: TRBJ2-2; d_gene: TRBD2; abundance: NA; CDR3nt: TGTGCCAGCAGCTTGTTGGCTAGCGGGAGCAGGGAGCTGTTTTTT; CDR3aa: CASSLLASGSRELFF
v_gene: TRBV7-2; j_gene: TRBJ2-7; d_gene: TRBD1; abundance: NA; CDR3nt: TGTGCCAGCGGTTTGACAGGGGGCCTGTACGAGCAGTACTTC; CDR3aa: CASGLTGGLYEQYF
v_gene: TRBV6-5; j_gene: TRBJ1-5; d_gene: NA; abundance: few; CDR3nt: TGTGCCAGCAACCCCACTTCAGGTCAGCCCCAGCATTTT; CDR3aa: CASNPTSGQPQHF
v_gene: TRBV7-2; j_gene: TRBJ1-1; d_gene: TRBD1; abundance: NA; CDR3nt: TGTGCCAGCAGCCGGACCGGACAGGCAGGAACTGAAGCTTTCTTT; CDR3aa: CASSRTGQAGTEAFF
v_gene: TRBV4-3; j_gene: TRBJ2-7; d_gene: NA; abundance: NA; CDR3nt: TGCGCCAGCAGCCAAGCCTCGACAGACCACTCCTACGAGCAGTACTTC; CDR3aa: CASSQASTDHSYEQYF
v_gene: TRBV30; j_gene: TRBJ2-7; d_gene: NA; abundance: NA; CDR3nt: TGTGCCTGGAGCCTAGGGGGGGCAGGGGGCTACCACGAGCAGTACTTC; CDR3aa: CAWSLGGAGGYHEQYF
v_gene: TRBV7-9; j_gene: TRBJ2-1; d_gene: TRBD1; abundance: NA; CDR3nt: TGTGCCAGCCCCGGGGGACAGGCGGACAATGAGCAGTTCTTC; CDR3aa: CASPGGQADNEQFF